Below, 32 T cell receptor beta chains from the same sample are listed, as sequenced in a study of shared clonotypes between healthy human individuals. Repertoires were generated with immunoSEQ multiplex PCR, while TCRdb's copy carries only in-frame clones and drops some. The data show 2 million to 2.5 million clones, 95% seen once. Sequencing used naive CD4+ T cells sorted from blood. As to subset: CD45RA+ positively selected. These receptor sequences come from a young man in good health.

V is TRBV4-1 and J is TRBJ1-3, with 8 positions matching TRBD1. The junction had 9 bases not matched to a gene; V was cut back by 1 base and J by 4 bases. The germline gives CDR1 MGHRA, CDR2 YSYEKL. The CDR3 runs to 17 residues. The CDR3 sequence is CASSQGYDRGTGNTIYF. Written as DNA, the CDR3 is TGCGCCAGCAGCCAAGGTTACGACAGGGGAACCGGAAACACCATATATTTT.

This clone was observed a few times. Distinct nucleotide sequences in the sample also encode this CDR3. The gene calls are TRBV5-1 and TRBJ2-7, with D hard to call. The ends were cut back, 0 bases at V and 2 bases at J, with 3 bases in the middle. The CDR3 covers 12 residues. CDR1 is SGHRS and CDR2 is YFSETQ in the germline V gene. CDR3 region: CASSLEAYEQYF. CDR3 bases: TGCGCCAGCAGCTTGGAGGCCTACGAGCAGTACTTC.

The CDR3 DNA is TGTGCCAGCAGTGAAACCGACACAGCCACCTATAATTCACCCCTCCACTTT. Translating gives CASSETDTATYNSPLHF. The rearrangement uses TRBV6-1 and TRBJ1-6; no reliable D call. The V end was cut by 2 bases, the J end by 2 bases, with 13 bases between. The germline V gene has CDR1 MNHNS and CDR2 SASEGT. This CDR3 spans 17 amino acids.

The CDR3 region has the DNA TGCAGCGTTGAAGAAACCGGGACAGTCAAAGATACGCAGTATTTT. Residues: CSVEETGTVKDTQYF. V usage is TRBV29-1 and J usage is TRBJ2-3, with 7 bases that match TRBD1. This CDR3 comprises 15 residues. Germline values: CDR1 SQVTM, CDR2 ANQGSEA. Trimming at V came to 0 bases and at J to 5 bases, leaving 8 bases not matched to a gene.

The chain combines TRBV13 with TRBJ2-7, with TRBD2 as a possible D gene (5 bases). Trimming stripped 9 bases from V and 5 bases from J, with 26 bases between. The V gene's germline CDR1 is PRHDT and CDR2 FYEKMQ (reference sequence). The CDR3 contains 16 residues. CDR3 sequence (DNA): TGTGCCAGTTCTTTTAGAAGGCTAGCAAGTGGACACGAGCAGTACTTC. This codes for CASSFRRLASGHEQYF. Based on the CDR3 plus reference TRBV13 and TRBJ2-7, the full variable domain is AAGVIQSPRHLIKEKRETATLKCYPIPRHDTVYWYQQGPGQDPQFLISFYEKMQSDKGSIPDRFSAQQFSDYHSELNMSSLELGDSALYFCASSFRRLASGHEQYFGPGTRLTVT.

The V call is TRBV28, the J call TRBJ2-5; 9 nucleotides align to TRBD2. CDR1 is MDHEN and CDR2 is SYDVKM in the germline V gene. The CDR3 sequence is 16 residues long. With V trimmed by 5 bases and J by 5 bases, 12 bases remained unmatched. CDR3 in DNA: TGTGCCAGCAGTCTGCCCGGGACTAGCTGGGGGGAGACCCAGTACTTC. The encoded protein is CASSLPGTSWGETQYF.

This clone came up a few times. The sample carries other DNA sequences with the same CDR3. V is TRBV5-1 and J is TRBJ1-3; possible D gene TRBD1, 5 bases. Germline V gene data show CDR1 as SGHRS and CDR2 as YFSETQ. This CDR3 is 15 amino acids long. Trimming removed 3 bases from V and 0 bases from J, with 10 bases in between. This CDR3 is CASSSRGDSGNTIYF. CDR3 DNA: TGCGCCAGCAGCTCGAGAGGGGACTCTGGAAACACCATATATTTT.

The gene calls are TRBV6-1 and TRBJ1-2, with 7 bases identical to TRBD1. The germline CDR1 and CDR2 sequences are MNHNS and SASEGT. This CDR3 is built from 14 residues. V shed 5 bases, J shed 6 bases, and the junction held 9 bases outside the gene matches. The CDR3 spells CASSPDRVSHGYTF. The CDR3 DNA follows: TGTGCCAGCAGTCCCGACAGGGTGAGCCATGGCTACACCTTC.

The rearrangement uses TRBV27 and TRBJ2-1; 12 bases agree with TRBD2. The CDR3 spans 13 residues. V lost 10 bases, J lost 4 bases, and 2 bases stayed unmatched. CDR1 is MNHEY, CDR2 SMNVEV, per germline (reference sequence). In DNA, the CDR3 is TGTGCCACGGGACTAGCGGGTTACAATGAGCAGTTCTTC. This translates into CATGLAGYNEQFF.

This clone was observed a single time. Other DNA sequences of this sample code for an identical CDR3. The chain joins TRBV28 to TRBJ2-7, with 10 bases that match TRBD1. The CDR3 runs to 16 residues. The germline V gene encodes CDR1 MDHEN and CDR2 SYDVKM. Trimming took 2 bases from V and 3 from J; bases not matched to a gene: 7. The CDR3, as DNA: TGTGCCAGCAGTTTACCTGGGACAGGGGAGAACTACGAGCAGTACTTC. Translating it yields CASSLPGTGENYEQYF. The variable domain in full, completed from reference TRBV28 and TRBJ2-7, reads DVKVTQSSRYLVKRTGEKVFLECVQDMDHENMFWYRQDPGLGLRLIYFSYDVKMKEKGDIPEGYSVSREKKERFSLILESASTNQTSMYLCASSLPGTGENYEQYFGPGTRLTVT.

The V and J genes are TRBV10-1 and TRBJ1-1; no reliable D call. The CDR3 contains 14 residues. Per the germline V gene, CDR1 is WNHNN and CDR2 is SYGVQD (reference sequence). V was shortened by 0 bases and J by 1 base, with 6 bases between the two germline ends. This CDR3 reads CASSESRGNTEAFF. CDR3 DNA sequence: TGCGCCAGCAGTGAGTCTCGGGGGAACACTGAAGCTTTCTTT.

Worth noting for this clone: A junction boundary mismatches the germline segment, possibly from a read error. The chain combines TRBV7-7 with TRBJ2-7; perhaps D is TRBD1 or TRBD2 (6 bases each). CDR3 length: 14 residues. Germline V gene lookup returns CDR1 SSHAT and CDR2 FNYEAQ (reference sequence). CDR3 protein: CASSLEQGGYEQYF. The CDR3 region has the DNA TGTGCTAGCAGCTTAGAACAGGGAGGTTACGAGCAGTACTTC.

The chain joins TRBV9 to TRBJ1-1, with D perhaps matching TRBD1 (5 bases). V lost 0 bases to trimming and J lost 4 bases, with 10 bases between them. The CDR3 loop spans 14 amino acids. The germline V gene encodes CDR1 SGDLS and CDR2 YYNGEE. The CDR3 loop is CASSVDGGGTEAFF. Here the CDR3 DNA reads TGTGCCAGCAGCGTAGATGGGGGTGGCACTGAAGCTTTCTTT.

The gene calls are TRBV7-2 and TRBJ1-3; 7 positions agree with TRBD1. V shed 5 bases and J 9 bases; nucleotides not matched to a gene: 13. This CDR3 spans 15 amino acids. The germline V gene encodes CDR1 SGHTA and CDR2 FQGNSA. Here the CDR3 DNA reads TGTGCCAGCAGCCCCCGACAGGGTGCTAGGGGCACCATATATTTT. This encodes CASSPRQGARGTIYF.

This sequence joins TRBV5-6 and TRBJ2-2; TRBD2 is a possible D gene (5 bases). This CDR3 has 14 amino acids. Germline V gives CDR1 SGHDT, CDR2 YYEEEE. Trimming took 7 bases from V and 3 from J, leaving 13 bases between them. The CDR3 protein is CASLRRGDTGELFF. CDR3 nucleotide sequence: TGTGCCAGCCTGCGACGGGGAGACACCGGGGAGCTGTTTTTT.

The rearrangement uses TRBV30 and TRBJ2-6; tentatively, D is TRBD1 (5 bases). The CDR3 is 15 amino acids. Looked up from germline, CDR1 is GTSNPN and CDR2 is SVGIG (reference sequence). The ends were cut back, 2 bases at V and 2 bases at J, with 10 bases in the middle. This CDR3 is CAWSPGQPGANVLTF. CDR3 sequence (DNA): TGTGCCTGGAGTCCCGGACAACCTGGGGCCAACGTCCTGACTTTC.

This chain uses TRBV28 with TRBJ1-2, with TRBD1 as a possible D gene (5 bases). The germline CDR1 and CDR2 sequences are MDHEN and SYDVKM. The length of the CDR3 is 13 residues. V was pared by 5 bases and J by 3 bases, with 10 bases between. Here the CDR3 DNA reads TGTGCCAGCAGTGCGCAGGGCGACTATGGCTACACCTTC. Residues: CASSAQGDYGYTF.

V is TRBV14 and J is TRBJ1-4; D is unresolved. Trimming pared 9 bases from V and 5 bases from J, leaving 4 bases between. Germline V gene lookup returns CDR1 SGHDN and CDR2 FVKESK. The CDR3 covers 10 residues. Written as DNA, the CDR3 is TGTGCCAGAGAAAATGAAAAACTGTTTTTT. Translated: CARENEKLFF.

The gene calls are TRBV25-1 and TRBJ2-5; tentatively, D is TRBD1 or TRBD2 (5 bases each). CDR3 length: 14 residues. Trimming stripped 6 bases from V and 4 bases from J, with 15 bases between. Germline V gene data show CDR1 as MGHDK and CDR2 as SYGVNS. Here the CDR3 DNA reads TGTGCCAGCAGCCGGGGCTCAAGCGCAGAGACCCAGTACTTC. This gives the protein CASSRGSSAETQYF.

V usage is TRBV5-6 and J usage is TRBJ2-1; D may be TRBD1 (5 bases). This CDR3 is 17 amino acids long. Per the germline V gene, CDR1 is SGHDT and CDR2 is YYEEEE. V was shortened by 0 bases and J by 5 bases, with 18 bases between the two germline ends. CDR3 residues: CASSLAIMKQGNNEQFF. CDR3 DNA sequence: TGTGCCAGCAGCTTGGCCATCATGAAGCAGGGAAACAATGAGCAGTTCTTC.

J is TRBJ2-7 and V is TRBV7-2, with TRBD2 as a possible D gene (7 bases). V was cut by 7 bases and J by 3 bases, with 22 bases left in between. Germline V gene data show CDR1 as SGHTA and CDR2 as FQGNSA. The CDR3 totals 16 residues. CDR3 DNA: TGTGCCAGCAACAACCCCGGGGGGCTCGGTAACTACGAGCAGTACTTC. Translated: CASNNPGGLGNYEQYF.

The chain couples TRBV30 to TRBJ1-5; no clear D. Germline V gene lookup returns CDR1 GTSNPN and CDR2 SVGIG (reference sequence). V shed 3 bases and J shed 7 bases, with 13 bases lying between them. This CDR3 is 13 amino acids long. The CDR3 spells CAWSAGLGQPQHF. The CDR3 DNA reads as TGTGCCTGGAGCGCGGGATTGGGCCAGCCCCAGCATTTT. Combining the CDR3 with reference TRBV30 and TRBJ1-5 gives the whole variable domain SQTIHQWPATLVQPVGSPLSLECTVEGTSNPNLYWYRQAAGRGLQLLFYSVGIGQISSEVPQNLSASRPQDRQFILSSKKLLLSDSGFYLCAWSAGLGQPQHFGDGTRLSIL.

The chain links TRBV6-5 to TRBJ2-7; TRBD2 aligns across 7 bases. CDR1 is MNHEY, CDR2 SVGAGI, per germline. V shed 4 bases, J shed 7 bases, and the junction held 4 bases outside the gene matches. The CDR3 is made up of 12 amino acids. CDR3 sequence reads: CASSSRRGEQYF. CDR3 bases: TGTGCCAGCAGTTCCCGGCGGGGGGAGCAGTACTTC.

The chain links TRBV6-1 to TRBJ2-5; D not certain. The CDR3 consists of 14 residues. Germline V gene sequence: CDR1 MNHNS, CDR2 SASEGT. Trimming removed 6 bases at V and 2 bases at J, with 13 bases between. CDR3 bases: TGTGCCAGCAGCTTCAGGTTTTCACAAGAGACCCAGTACTTC. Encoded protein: CASSFRFSQETQYF.

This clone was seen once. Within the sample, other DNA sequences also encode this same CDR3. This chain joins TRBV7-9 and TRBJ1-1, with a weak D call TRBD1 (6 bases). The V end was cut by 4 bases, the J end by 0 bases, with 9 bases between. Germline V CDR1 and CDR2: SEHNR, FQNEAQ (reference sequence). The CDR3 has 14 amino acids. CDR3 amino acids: CASSSGTLNTEAFF. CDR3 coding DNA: TGTGCCAGCAGCTCCGGGACACTGAACACTGAAGCTTTCTTT.

DNA of the CDR3: TGTGCCATCAGTGACTTTACAGGGACGGGTGAGCAGTTCTTC. It yields the protein CAISDFTGTGEQFF. The genes are TRBV10-3 and TRBJ2-1; maybe TRBD1 (6 bases). V was shortened by 3 bases and J by 9 bases, with 15 bases between the two germline ends. CDR1 ENHRY and CDR2 SYGVKD come from the germline V gene. The CDR3 length is 14 residues.

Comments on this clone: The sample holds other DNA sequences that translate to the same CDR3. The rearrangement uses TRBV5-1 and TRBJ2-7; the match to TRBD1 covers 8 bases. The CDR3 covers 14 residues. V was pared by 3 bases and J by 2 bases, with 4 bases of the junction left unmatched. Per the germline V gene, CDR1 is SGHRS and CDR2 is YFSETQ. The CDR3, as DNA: TGCGCCAGCAGCTCCAGGACAGGGACCTACGAGCAGTACTTC. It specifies CASSSRTGTYEQYF.

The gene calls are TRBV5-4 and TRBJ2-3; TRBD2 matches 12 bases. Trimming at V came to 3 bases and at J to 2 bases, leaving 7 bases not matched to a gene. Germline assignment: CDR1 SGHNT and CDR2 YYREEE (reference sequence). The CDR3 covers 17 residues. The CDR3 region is CASSSGLAGTNTDTQYF. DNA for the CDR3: TGTGCCAGCAGCTCAGGACTAGCGGGGACTAACACAGATACGCAGTATTTT.

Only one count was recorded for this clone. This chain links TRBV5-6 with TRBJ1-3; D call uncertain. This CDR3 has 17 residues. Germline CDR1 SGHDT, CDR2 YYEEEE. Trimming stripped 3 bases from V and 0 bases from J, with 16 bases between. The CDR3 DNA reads TGTGCCAGCAGCTCCGACCCAAAGAGCCACTCTGGAAACACCATATATTTT. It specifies CASSSDPKSHSGNTIYF.

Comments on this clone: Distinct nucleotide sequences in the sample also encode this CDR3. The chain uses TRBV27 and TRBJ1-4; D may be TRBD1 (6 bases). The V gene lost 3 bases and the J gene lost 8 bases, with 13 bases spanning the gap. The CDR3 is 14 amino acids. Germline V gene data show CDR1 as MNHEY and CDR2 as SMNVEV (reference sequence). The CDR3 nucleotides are TGTGCCAGCAGTTTCAGGGGAGGCGGCGAAAAACTGTTTTTT. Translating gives CASSFRGGGEKLFF.

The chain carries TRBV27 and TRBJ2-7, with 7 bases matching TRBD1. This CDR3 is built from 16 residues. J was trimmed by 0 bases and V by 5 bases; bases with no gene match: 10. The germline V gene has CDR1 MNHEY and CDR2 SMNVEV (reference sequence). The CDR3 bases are TGTGCCAGCAGTCAGATACAGGGGAAAAGCTCCTACGAGCAGTACTTC. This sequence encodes CASSQIQGKSSYEQYF.

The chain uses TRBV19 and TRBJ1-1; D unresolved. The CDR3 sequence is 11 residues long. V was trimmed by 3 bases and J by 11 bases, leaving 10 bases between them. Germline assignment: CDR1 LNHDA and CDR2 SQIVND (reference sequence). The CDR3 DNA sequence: TGTGCCAGTAGTATGGGTCAGCCCGCTTTCTTT. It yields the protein CASSMGQPAFF.